The 24 T cell receptor beta chains reported below all come from one sample, sequenced in a study of regulatory T cells in long-lasting Graves disease. Libraries of TCR beta came from iRepertoire HTBI primers plus Arm-PCR of CDR3 regions. TCRdb recomputed calls from the multiplex PCR reads with MiXCR, one row per CDR3 protein. The sample shows roughly 500,000 distinct CDR3 sequences, 13% of them seen only once. The time point denotes: newly diagnosed GD, antithyroid drugs for less than 3 months. Scientists built the TCR library using RNA that was extracted from PBMCs. This sample was also put to use in a study of T cells in Graves' hyperthyroidism and ophthalmopathy.

Here the sequenced sample was peripheral blood mononuclear cells (PBMCs), taken at new diagnosis, from a patient treated with antithyroid drugs. The receptors were sampled from a young man with Graves disease.

The chain combines TRBV10-1 with TRBJ1-5, with unresolved D. From germline, CDR1 is WNHNN and CDR2 SYGVQD (reference sequence). The CDR3 is 15 residues long. Trimming stripped 3 bases from V and 3 bases from J, with 12 bases between. The DNA for the CDR3 is TGCGCCAGCAGTGAAGGGCGTCGGGTCAATCAGCCCCAGCATTTT. As protein: CASSEGRRVNQPQHF.

To note about this clonotype: A clone one base away is much larger, so this may be a read error. The rearrangement joins TRBV6-5 to TRBJ2-1, with D possibly being TRBD1 (5 bases). CDR3 length: 18 amino acids. V dropped 4 bases and J dropped 1 base, with 20 bases sitting between them. Germline CDR1 reads MNHEY; CDR2 reads SVGAGI. The CDR3 reads CASSLGQNSGISYNEQFF. In DNA form, the CDR3 reads TGTGCCAGCAGTTTAGGACAAAACAGTGGCATATCCTACAATGAGCAGTTCTTC.

The gene calls are TRBV12-5 and TRBJ1-1, with a weak D call TRBD1 (6 bases). The CDR3 is 11 residues long. CDR1 is LGHNT, CDR2 FRNRAP, per germline. V lost 7 bases to trimming and J lost 10 bases, with 13 bases between them. The CDR3 coding sequence is TGTGCTAGTGAGAAGACAGGACGAGCTTTCTTT. It specifies CASEKTGRAFF.

This clonotype was observed many times. The rearrangement uses TRBV14 and TRBJ2-7, with TRBD2 identical over 7 bases. The germline V gene has CDR1 SGHDN and CDR2 FVKESK. The CDR3 length is 15 residues. J lost 2 bases, V lost 6 bases, and 10 bases had no gene match. The CDR3 bases are TGTGCCAGCAGTTTTAGTCCAGGACTAGCCTACGAGCAGTACTTC. Its protein product is CASSFSPGLAYEQYF.

This clonotype was recorded a few times. The V call is TRBV27, the J call TRBJ2-5; TRBD1 matches at 8 bases. This CDR3 has 14 amino acids. Per the germline V gene, CDR1 is MNHEY and CDR2 is SMNVEV (reference sequence). V lost 7 bases, J lost 4 bases, and 8 bases stayed unmatched. The CDR3 sequence: CASTDRGFTETQYF. DNA of the CDR3: TGTGCCAGCACCGACAGGGGTTTTACAGAGACCCAGTACTTC.

This clonotype was counted ten times or more. The chain is built from TRBV7-9 and TRBJ2-3; no definite D call. The CDR3 consists of 12 residues. Looked up from germline, CDR1 is SEHNR and CDR2 is FQNEAQ (reference sequence). Trimming left V 7 bases short and J 4 bases short, with 9 bases between. CDR3 sequence: CASTQWADTQYF. The CDR3 DNA reads TGTGCCAGCACCCAGTGGGCAGATACGCAGTATTTT.

This rearrangement joins TRBV9 to TRBJ2-1; 7 bases are shared with TRBD2. V shed 4 bases, J shed 9 bases, and the junction held 13 bases outside the gene matches. Germline assignment: CDR1 SGDLS and CDR2 YYNGEE. The length of the CDR3 is 15 residues. The CDR3 region has the DNA TGTGCCAGCAGCCCAGACTACCCGGGGGGTATTGAGCAGTTCTTC. Translation: CASSPDYPGGIEQFF.

This clonotype showed up many times. The CDR3 sequence is CASSAAGSYNEQFF. For the CDR3, the DNA is TGTGCCAGCAGTGCAGCCGGCTCCTACAATGAGCAGTTCTTC. The J gene is TRBJ2-1, the V gene TRBV6-1; D remains ambiguous. The CDR3 runs to 14 residues. Trimming stripped 4 bases from V and 0 bases from J, with 7 bases between. Germline-derived CDR1 and CDR2 are MNHNS and SASEGT.

This clonotype appeared many times. The V call is TRBV6-5, the J call TRBJ2-7, with D hard to call. The V end was cut by 0 bases, the J end by 6 bases, with 9 bases between. The CDR3 consists of 13 residues. Germline values: CDR1 MNHEY, CDR2 SVGAGI. The CDR3 loop reads CASSYSNGLEQYF. The CDR3 DNA sequence: TGTGCCAGCAGTTACTCGAATGGGCTCGAGCAGTACTTC.

In DNA form, the CDR3 reads TGTGCCATCAGTGCGACTAGCGGGAACTACAATGAGCAGTTCTTC. Its protein product is CAISATSGNYNEQFF. The chain links TRBV10-3 to TRBJ2-1; 11 nucleotides agree with TRBD2. The V segment lost 4 bases and the J segment 3 bases; nucleotides outside the gene matches: 2. CDR3 length: 15 amino acids. Per the germline V gene, CDR1 is ENHRY and CDR2 is SYGVKD.

This clonotype was picked up a small number of times. This chain connects TRBV5-1 to TRBJ1-1; D remains unclear. The CDR3 length is 13 residues. V was pared by 4 bases and J by 4 bases, with 11 bases between. From germline, CDR1 is SGHRS and CDR2 YFSETQ. CDR3: CASSPLKGTEAFF. In DNA, the CDR3 is TGCGCCAGCAGCCCCCTTAAGGGCACTGAAGCTTTCTTT.

Regarding this clonotype: A much larger clone differs from this one at a single base, so this may be a read error. This chain uses TRBV12-3 or TRBV12-4 with TRBJ2-1; possibly TRBD2 for D (5 bases). The CDR3 contains 15 residues. Trimming removed 8 bases at V and 5 bases at J, with 19 bases between. Here the CDR3 reads CASGNDRRRNNEQFF. CDR3 DNA sequence: TGTGCCAGCGGTAATGATAGGAGGCGTAACAATGAGCAGTTCTTC.

The gene calls are TRBV6-2 or TRBV6-3 and TRBJ2-7; perhaps TRBD2 as D (6 bases). Trimming cost V 6 bases and J 6 bases, with 18 bases left between them. CDR3 size: 14 residues. Germline V gene sequence: CDR1 MNHEY, CDR2 SVGEGT. CDR3 sequence reads: CASRASGGTCEQYF. The CDR3 bases are TGTGCCAGCAGGGCAAGCGGAGGGACCTGCGAGCAGTACTTC.

At least ten counts were recorded for this clonotype. The CDR3 reads CASSDTSWTGELFF. As DNA, the CDR3 is TGTGCCAGCAGTGATACTAGTTGGACCGGGGAGCTGTTTTTT. The rearrangement links TRBV2 to TRBJ2-2; D might be TRBD2 (5 bases). V was shortened by 3 bases and J by 5 bases, with 10 bases between the two germline ends. CDR1 is SNHLY and CDR2 is FYNNEI in the germline V gene. CDR3 length equals 14 residues.

This clonotype was observed a handful of times. This rearrangement joins TRBV6-2 or TRBV6-3 to TRBJ2-5; 7 bases are a match to TRBD1. Germline V gives CDR1 MNHEY, CDR2 SVGEGT. This CDR3 has 16 residues. V was clipped by 5 bases and J by 4 bases; unmatched bases: 13. The CDR3 coding sequence is TGTGCCAGCAGTGCGACGTTAAACAGGGGTGGAGAGACCCAGTACTTC. Protein: CASSATLNRGGETQYF.

On this clonotype: Since a much larger clone is just one base distant, this may be a read error. The rearrangement joins TRBV12-3 or TRBV12-4 to TRBJ2-3; weak D call: TRBD2 (6 bases). The last part of the DNA fits TRBJ2-7 better; the J call may be wrong. This CDR3 is 14 amino acids long. The CDR3 loop is CASAGSLAWNEQYF. CDR3 nucleotides: TGTGCCAGCGCTGGGAGCCTAGCGTGGAATGAGCAGTACTTC.

Note on this clonotype: This may come from a read error, since a much larger clone is one base off. The conserved closing phenylalanine or tryptophan is absent in this CDR3, likely reflecting a read error. V usage is TRBV29-1 and J usage is TRBJ2-2; perhaps TRBD1 as D (6 bases). The CDR3 is 13 residues long. Germline values: CDR1 SQVTM, CDR2 ANQGSEA. The V and J ends lost 6 bases and 6 bases respectively, with 14 bases between them. The CDR3 region is CSVSSGAAGELFL. The CDR3 DNA reads as TGCAGCGTCAGCTCAGGGGCGGCCGGGGAGCTGTTTCTT.

The CDR3 sequence: CASSLGGGTSGWSSYNEQFF. The CDR3 nucleotides are TGTGCCAGCAGCTTAGGAGGAGGGACTAGCGGGTGGTCCTCCTACAATGAGCAGTTCTTC. The rearrangement joins TRBV7-9 to TRBJ2-1, with 12 bases matching TRBD2. Germline V gives CDR1 SEHNR, CDR2 FQNEAQ (reference sequence). J gave up 0 bases and V 1 base, and 10 bases lay outside the gene matches. There are 20 residues in the CDR3.

This chain links TRBV6-1 with TRBJ2-1; 7 nucleotides line up with TRBD2. This CDR3 spans 16 amino acids. Germline lookup yields CDR1 MNHNS and CDR2 SASEGT. With V trimmed by 0 bases and J by 7 bases, 9 bases remained unmatched. The CDR3 loop is CASSEARGLWGNEQFF. In nucleotides, the CDR3 is TGTGCCAGCAGTGAAGCGCGGGGACTATGGGGGAATGAGCAGTTCTTC.

V gene TRBV7-6 combines with J gene TRBJ1-3, with unresolved D. V shed 2 bases and J shed 7 bases, with 6 bases lying between them. The germline CDR1 and CDR2 sequences are SGHVS and FNYEAQ. The CDR3 spans 12 residues. DNA of the CDR3: TGTGCCAGCAGCTTATCCCCCAACACCATATATTTT. Translated, it gives CASSLSPNTIYF.

There are a few counts of this clonotype. The rearrangement joins TRBV10-2 to TRBJ2-2; D not resolved. V dropped 0 bases and J dropped 2 bases, with 7 bases sitting between them. Looked up from germline, CDR1 is WSHSY and CDR2 is SAAADI. The CDR3 covers 15 residues. DNA of the CDR3: TGCGCCAGCAGTGAGTCGCCGCCCAACACCGGGGAGCTGTTTTTT. Translation: CASSESPPNTGELFF.

This clonotype has only a few counts. The chain links TRBV29-1 to TRBJ2-5; 11 bases agree with TRBD2. The V segment lost 4 bases and the J segment 4 bases; nucleotides outside the gene matches: 2. From germline, CDR1 is SQVTM and CDR2 ANQGSEA. This CDR3 spans 13 amino acids. The CDR3 protein is CSVVAGGGETQYF. CDR3 in DNA: TGCAGCGTTGTAGCGGGAGGGGGAGAGACCCAGTACTTC.

This clonotype was detected ten times or more. This chain connects TRBV12-5 to TRBJ2-3; maybe TRBD1 (5 bases). The germline V and J ends were trimmed by 6 bases and 0 bases, with 7 bases remaining between them. Germline CDR1 reads LGHNT; CDR2 reads FRNRAP. The CDR3 consists of 13 residues. CDR3 amino acids: CASGPGSTDTQYF. The CDR3 DNA is TGTGCTAGTGGGCCAGGGAGCACAGATACGCAGTATTTT.

There are many counts of this clonotype. V gene TRBV2 combines with J gene TRBJ2-2; D is possibly TRBD2 (6 bases). The CDR3 has 14 amino acids. The V gene lost 8 bases and the J gene lost 5 bases, with 15 bases spanning the gap. In germline, CDR1 is SNHLY, CDR2 FYNNEI. The CDR3 loop reads CASDPASETGELFF. In DNA, the CDR3 is TGTGCCAGCGACCCTGCTAGCGAAACCGGGGAGCTGTTTTTT.